These 9 T cell receptor beta chains were sequenced from one sample in a study of blood T cells in healthy people across ages. A J-beta primer mix and a sample-barcoded 5' primer were used in a second PCR of roughly 6 to 12 cycles. A single record per CDR3 protein comes from TCRdb applying MiXCR to the 5' RACE reads. The sample includes approximately 810,000 distinct CDR3 sequences, under 40% seen only once; the top ten take over 10%. The sample comprised blood. The receptor source for this set is a man between 18 and 29 years old in good health.

This clonotype came up many times. The V and J genes are TRBV5-1 and TRBJ2-7; D gene unclear. The germline gives CDR1 SGHRS, CDR2 YFSETQ. V lost 4 bases to trimming and J lost 4 bases, with 12 bases between them. The CDR3 runs to 13 residues. The CDR3 here is CASSLTFSYEQYF. The CDR3 DNA sequence: TGCGCCAGCAGCCTGACGTTTTCGTACGAGCAGTACTTC. The whole variable domain, filled in from reference TRBV5-1 and TRBJ2-7, reads KAGVTQTPRYLIKTRGQQVTLSCSPISGHRSVSWYQQTPGQGLQFLFEYFSETQRNKGNFPGRFSGRQFSNSRSEMNVSTLELGDSALYLCASSLTFSYEQYFGPGTRLTVT.

Ten or more counts support this clonotype. CDR3 sequence reads: CAISDGASRETQYF. DNA for the CDR3: TGTGCCATCAGTGACGGCGCCTCTCGGGAGACCCAGTACTTC. The rearrangement links TRBV10-3 to TRBJ2-5; no clear D. The CDR3 extends over 14 amino acids. V shed 3 bases and J shed 5 bases, with 13 bases lying between them. Germline lookup yields CDR1 ENHRY and CDR2 SYGVKD.

Points on this clonotype: This may come from a read error, since a much larger clone is one base off. The rearrangement uses TRBV5-1 and TRBJ2-1; 7 bases match TRBD2. The germline gives CDR1 SGHRS, CDR2 YFSETQ. Trimming removed 4 bases from V and 10 bases from J; junction bases left unmatched: 14. The CDR3 runs 15 residues. CDR3 nucleotides: TGCGCCAGCAGCGTCGCTAGCGGTGTATCCTACGAGCAGTTCTTC. Translating it yields CASSVASGVSYEQFF.

This clonotype was observed many times. The rearrangement joins TRBV20-1 to TRBJ2-7; 7 bases fit TRBD1. Germline values: CDR1 DFQATT, CDR2 SNEGSKA (reference sequence). CDR3 length: 13 amino acids. V shed 6 bases, J shed 0 bases, and the junction held 5 bases outside the gene matches. The CDR3 sequence is CSARRDSSYEQYF. CDR3 nucleotides: TGCAGTGCACGAAGGGACAGCTCCTACGAGCAGTACTTC.

This clonotype has just a few counts. The chain couples TRBV4-1 to TRBJ2-7; 10 bases map to TRBD1. CDR3 length: 15 residues. CDR1 MGHRA and CDR2 YSYEKL come from the germline V gene. The V segment lost 4 bases and the J segment 0 bases; nucleotides outside the gene matches: 3. Written as DNA, the CDR3 is TGCGCCAGCAGCCGGGGACAGGGGAACTCCTACGAGCAGTACTTC. It yields the protein CASSRGQGNSYEQYF.

The chain joins TRBV30 to TRBJ1-2, with no clear D. With 7 bases removed from V and 12 bases from J, the gap between germline ends came to 18 bases. In germline, CDR1 is GTSNPN, CDR2 SVGIG (reference sequence). The length of the CDR3 is 11 residues. The CDR3 region is CASRGESGHTF. CDR3 nucleotide sequence: TGTGCCTCCCGCGGGGAGTCGGGCCACACCTTC.

This clonotype was detected a few times. This sequence joins TRBV7-9 and TRBJ1-6; no definite D call. The V and J ends lost 1 base and 5 bases respectively, with 15 bases between them. The CDR3 covers 17 residues. Looked up from germline, CDR1 is SEHNR and CDR2 is FQNEAQ (reference sequence). CDR3 DNA sequence: TGTGCCAGCAGCTTAGTCGGTCGGGTTGATAATAATTCACCCCTCCACTTT. It yields the protein CASSLVGRVDNNSPLHF.

This clonotype was seen more than once but under ten times. J is TRBJ1-5 and V is TRBV6-2 or TRBV6-3; no reliable D call. Germline V gives CDR1 MNHEY, CDR2 SVGEGT. The V and J ends lost 4 bases and 6 bases respectively, with 7 bases between them. The CDR3 has 12 amino acids. DNA for the CDR3: TGTGCCAGCAGTTCATTGAGTCAGCCCCAGCATTTT. It is translated as CASSSLSQPQHF.

The table lists this clonotype with many counts. V is TRBV12-3 or TRBV12-4 and J is TRBJ1-2, with D unresolved. Deletions cut 6 bases from V and 9 bases from J, with 11 bases between. The CDR3 totals 11 residues. The CDR3 spells CASRGLARYTF. The CDR3 DNA is TGTGCCAGCAGAGGACTGGCTCGCTACACCTTC.